One sample yielded the 14 T cell receptor beta chains listed below, sequenced in a study of T-cell reconstitution after alpha-beta-depleted transplantation in children (dated by TCRdb to 2015 to 2016). Library creation used PCR. Sequencing took place on an Illumina HiSeq 2500. To normalize quantification of the TCRbeta repertoire, the TCR libraries were built with molecular barcoding that relied on unique molecular identifiers. The raw public data were reprocessed by TCRdb itself: fastp quality trimming at Q25, MiXCR clonotype calling, in-frame beta chains only. All rows with the same CDR3 protein become a single entry with the most common DNA and genes. The sample has over 70,000 distinct CDR3 sequences on record, roughly an eighth of them singletons. The top ten constitute around 13% of the sample. The specimen was PBMCs from the stem cell graft donor, collected from the stem cell graft. These receptors came from a human donor who donated a stem cell graft to a child with inherited bone marrow failure.

This clonotype was picked up many times. The chain is built from TRBV5-1 and TRBJ1-1; 8 bases fit TRBD1. This CDR3 is 14 amino acids long. The V segment lost 3 bases and the J segment 4 bases; nucleotides outside the gene matches: 5. CDR1 and CDR2 (germline): SGHRS, YFSETQ. CDR3 in amino acids: CASSSSGGSTEAFF. CDR3 bases: TGCGCCAGCAGCTCGTCAGGGGGCTCCACTGAAGCTTTCTTT.

The V call is TRBV7-8, the J call TRBJ2-7; D perhaps matches TRBD1 (5 bases). Germline V gene sequence: CDR1 SGHVS, CDR2 FQNEAQ. Trimming removed 5 bases from V and 7 bases from J, with 12 bases in between. The CDR3 has 12 residues. The CDR3 loop is CASSPDSREQYF. The DNA of the CDR3 is TGTGCCAGCAGCCCCGACAGTCGGGAGCAGTACTTC.

In its sample, this clonotype was seen many times. V and J are TRBV5-6 and TRBJ1-1; TRBD1 might be the D (5 bases). CDR3 length: 15 residues. Trimming took off 5 bases at V and 0 bases at J, with 14 bases between the two ends. Germline-derived CDR1 and CDR2 are SGHDT and YYEEEE. CDR3: CASRNLGLMNTEAFF. DNA of the CDR3: TGTGCCAGCAGGAACCTGGGACTGATGAACACTGAAGCTTTCTTT.

Details on this clonotype: An end of the junction differs from the germline gene, which may be a read error. J is TRBJ2-4 and V is TRBV7-2; perhaps TRBD2 as D (6 bases). There are 13 residues in the CDR3. CDR1 is SGHTA, CDR2 FQGNSA, per germline. The CDR3 sequence: CASSLRGGNTQYF. In DNA, the CDR3 is TGTGCCAGCAGCTTACGGGGCGGGAACACTCAGTACTTC.

In this sample, this clonotype turned up many times. An end of the junction differs from the germline gene, which may be a read error. The rearrangement joins TRBV6-1 to TRBJ2-7, with TRBD1 identical over 10 bases. The CDR3 is made up of 16 amino acids. Germline V gene data show CDR1 as MNHNS and CDR2 as SASEGT. The DNA of the CDR3 is TGTGCCAGCAGCGAAGTGCCGGGACAGGGGAAGAGCGAGCAGTACTTC. Its translation: CASSEVPGQGKSEQYF.

In this sample, this clonotype turned up many times. The chain carries TRBV12-3 or TRBV12-4 and TRBJ1-1; D perhaps matches TRBD1 (6 bases). Trimming removed 7 bases at V and 4 bases at J, with 19 bases between. The CDR3 consists of 15 residues. CDR3 region: CASTLAGGGGTEAFF. The CDR3 region has the DNA TGTGCCAGCACCCTAGCGGGGGGCGGGGGCACTGAAGCTTTCTTT.

The rearrangement uses TRBV11-1 and TRBJ2-1, with D possibly matching TRBD2 (6 bases). Germline loops: CDR1 SGHAT, CDR2 FQDESV (reference sequence). The CDR3 sequence is 16 residues long. V lost 5 bases and J lost 0, with 14 bases in between. DNA of the CDR3: TGTGCCAGCAGCCCCGCGGAGGGAAGCTCCTACAATGAGCAGTTCTTC. This encodes CASSPAEGSSYNEQFF.

Ten or more counts support this clonotype. The chain carries TRBV7-3 and TRBJ2-1; possibly TRBD1 for D (5 bases). The germline gives CDR1 SGHTA, CDR2 FQGTGA. The CDR3 has 15 residues. Trimming removed 2 bases from V and 9 bases from J, with 17 bases in between. The CDR3 nucleotides read TGTGCCAGCAGCTTAGGGGCTAGTCACAGGAGTGAGCAGTTCTTC. As protein: CASSLGASHRSEQFF.

The sample holds a few counts of this clonotype. This may arise from a read error, as a much more abundant clone is one base away. This chain links TRBV7-9 with TRBJ2-1; D not certain. The CDR3 runs 11 residues. Trimming left V 1 base short and J 8 bases short, with 3 bases between. From germline, CDR1 is SEHNR and CDR2 FQNEAQ (reference sequence). The CDR3 sequence is CASSLGHEQFF. CDR3 coding DNA: TGTGCCAGCAGCTTAGGACATGAGCAGTTCTTC.

This clonotype has a count of ten or more. The CDR3 region is CASSPLGSSYNEQFF. In nucleotides, the CDR3 is TGTGCCAGCTCACCGCTCGGGAGCTCCTACAATGAGCAGTTCTTC. The chain employs TRBV18 and TRBJ2-1, with a weak D call TRBD2 (6 bases). This CDR3 region has 15 residues. V was pared by 3 bases and J by 0 bases, with 9 bases between. From germline, CDR1 is KGHSH and CDR2 LQKENI.

The chain couples TRBV20-1 to TRBJ2-7, with a weak D call TRBD2 (6 bases). In germline, CDR1 is DFQATT, CDR2 SNEGSKA (reference sequence). The CDR3 is made up of 15 amino acids. The V end lost 1 base, the J end lost 4 bases, and 17 bases lay between the germline ends. CDR3 nucleotides: TGCAGTGCTAGAGCCGGCGGGGACTTAACGTACGAGCAGTACTTC. This encodes CSARAGGDLTYEQYF.

The V gene is TRBV5-4, the J gene TRBJ2-1; D is unclear. Trimming pared 4 bases from V and 6 bases from J, leaving 17 bases between. Germline V gene lookup returns CDR1 SGHNT and CDR2 YYREEE (reference sequence). The CDR3 has 15 residues. The CDR3 reads CASSPSLGKGNEQFF. The CDR3 nucleotides read TGTGCCAGCAGCCCCTCTCTGGGGAAAGGCAATGAGCAGTTCTTC.

This clonotype was counted a few times. V gene TRBV7-2 combines with J gene TRBJ1-5; D remains unclear. The germline V gene has CDR1 SGHTA and CDR2 FQGNSA. CDR3 length: 13 amino acids. V lost 3 bases, J lost 5 bases, and 8 bases lay in between. For the CDR3, the DNA is TGTGCCAGCAGCTTCACATGGGATCAGCCCCAGCATTTT. Translating it yields CASSFTWDQPQHF.

This clonotype was picked up many times. V and J are TRBV7-2 and TRBJ2-7; the D gene is possibly TRBD2 (5 bases). The CDR3 is 14 residues long. V lost 2 bases to trimming and J lost 2 bases, with 10 bases between them. Germline loops: CDR1 SGHTA, CDR2 FQGNSA. CDR3 DNA sequence: TGTGCCAGCAGCTTATCCCGGGGTGCCTACGAGCAGTACTTC. As protein: CASSLSRGAYEQYF.